A single sample is the source of the 23 T cell receptor beta chains below, sequenced in a study of T cell responses to AZD1222 COVID-19 vaccine. Here immunoSEQ multiplex PCR was the method, and the copy in TCRdb shows in-frame clones only, minus some. The sample has about 99,000 clones, over 75% seen once. The material was peripheral blood, obtained on day 0 of AZD1222 vaccination. These receptors were obtained from an adult in good health.

The CDR3 DNA is TGTGCCAGCAGCTCCCCCGGAAGCACCGGGGAGCTGTTTTTT. This translates into CASSSPGSTGELFF. V is TRBV11-3 and J is TRBJ2-2; D ambiguous. V shed 4 bases and J shed 4 bases, with 10 bases lying between them. The CDR3 is made up of 14 amino acids. The V gene's germline CDR1 is SGHNT and CDR2 YENEEA.

This chain joins TRBV27 and TRBJ2-3; D is uncertain. V was cut by 5 bases and J by 4 bases, with 19 bases left in between. This CDR3 spans 16 amino acids. The germline CDR1 and CDR2 sequences are MNHEY and SMNVEV (reference sequence). The CDR3 loop reads CASSPGPSPRADTQYF. DNA for the CDR3: TGTGCCAGCAGTCCCGGGCCGTCCCCCCGGGCAGATACGCAGTATTTT.

This chain links TRBV13 with TRBJ2-1; 11 bases match TRBD2. The germline gives CDR1 PRHDT, CDR2 FYEKMQ (reference sequence). Unmatched junction bases numbered 4, after V lost 2 bases and J lost 7 bases. There are 15 residues in the CDR3. CDR3: CASSLLAGGRNEQFF. CDR3 bases: TGTGCCAGCAGCTTACTAGCGGGAGGTCGAAATGAGCAGTTCTTC.

This clone came up once. The chain has TRBV7-9 and TRBJ2-7; 7 nucleotides align to TRBD2. The CDR3 has 15 amino acids. The J segment lost 3 bases and the V segment lost 5 bases, leaving 10 bases of the junction unmatched. Germline CDR1 SEHNR, CDR2 FQNEAQ (reference sequence). The CDR3, as DNA: TGTGCCAGCAGCCATACTAGCGTTGATAACTACGAGCAGTACTTC. Amino acid sequence: CASSHTSVDNYEQYF.

The V call is TRBV15, the J call TRBJ1-2; 8 nucleotides align to TRBD1. The germline V gene has CDR1 LNHNV and CDR2 YYDKDF (reference sequence). The CDR3 sequence is 14 residues long. V was pared by 1 base and J by 2 bases, with 0 bases of the junction left unmatched. The CDR3 coding sequence is TGTGCCACCAGCAGAGGGGACAGGAACTATGGCTACACCTTC. It translates to CATSRGDRNYGYTF.

The chain employs TRBV15 and TRBJ2-4; TRBD1 matches 7 bases. Germline V gives CDR1 LNHNV, CDR2 YYDKDF (reference sequence). The CDR3 is 17 residues long. The V and J ends lost 3 bases and 0 bases, in that order; junction bases with no gene match: 8. This CDR3 reads CATSSATGAIAKNIQYF. The CDR3 DNA is TGTGCCACCAGCAGTGCAACAGGGGCTATAGCCAAAAACATTCAGTACTTC.

The chain links TRBV27 to TRBJ2-7; 7 nucleotides align to TRBD1. Germline CDR1 reads MNHEY; CDR2 reads SMNVEV (reference sequence). J lost 0 bases, V lost 4 bases, and 15 bases had no gene match. The CDR3 extends over 18 amino acids. As DNA, the CDR3 is TGTGCCAGCAGTTCTTATTATAGGGGAAAGGGGGCCTCCTACGAGCAGTACTTC. This encodes CASSSYYRGKGASYEQYF.

About this clone itself: Distinct nucleotide sequences in the sample also encode this CDR3. For the CDR3, the DNA is TGCAGTGCCTCAAACACTGAAGCTTTCTTT. Residues: CSASNTEAFF. This sequence joins TRBV20-1 and TRBJ1-1; unclear D gene. Trimming took 6 bases from V and 2 from J, leaving 4 bases between them. Germline V lookup: CDR1 DFQATT, CDR2 SNEGSKA (reference sequence). There are 10 residues in the CDR3.

A few counts support this clone. The chain employs TRBV11-2 and TRBJ2-5; 7 bases match TRBD1. This CDR3 spans 14 amino acids. Trimming at V came to 4 bases and at J to 5 bases, leaving 7 bases not matched to a gene. Germline loops: CDR1 SGHAT, CDR2 FQNNGV. CDR3 DNA sequence: TGTGCCAGCAGCTCAACGGGACAGTATGAGACCCAGTACTTC. It translates to CASSSTGQYETQYF.

The V and J genes are TRBV12-3 or TRBV12-4 and TRBJ2-2; D gene ambiguous. This CDR3 spans 13 amino acids. V shed 6 bases and J shed 7 bases, with 12 bases lying between them. The CDR3 sequence: CASRHKGGGELFF. Here the CDR3 DNA reads TGTGCCAGCAGACACAAGGGCGGCGGGGAGCTGTTTTTT.

The rearrangement links TRBV5-1 to TRBJ1-1; TRBD1 aligns across 8 bases. CDR3 size: 15 residues. Germline CDR1 is SGHRS and CDR2 is YFSETQ. V shed 5 bases, J shed 3 bases, and the junction held 9 bases outside the gene matches. The CDR3 DNA sequence: TGCGCCAGCAGGGACAGGGACTCAGGTTACACTGAAGCTTTCTTT. It specifies CASRDRDSGYTEAFF.

This clone was picked up one time. This chain uses TRBV27 with TRBJ1-5, with D maybe TRBD1 (6 bases). CDR1 and CDR2 from the germline V gene are MNHEY and SMNVEV (reference sequence). CDR3 size: 16 residues. V lost 2 bases and J lost 1, with 12 bases in between. The CDR3 loop is CASSLGPRGSNQPQHF. Here the CDR3 DNA reads TGTGCCAGCAGTTTAGGACCCAGGGGAAGCAATCAGCCCCAGCATTTT.

The rearrangement links TRBV2 to TRBJ1-6; D not resolved. CDR1 and CDR2 (germline): SNHLY, FYNNEI. There are 14 residues in the CDR3. Deletions cut 1 base from V and 4 bases from J, with 5 bases between. CDR3 amino acids: CASSEVLYNSPLHF. Here the CDR3 DNA reads TGTGCCAGCAGTGAAGTCCTTTATAATTCACCCCTCCACTTT.

V and J are TRBV5-1 and TRBJ2-1; D not certain. The CDR3 runs 13 residues. Germline V gene lookup returns CDR1 SGHRS and CDR2 YFSETQ. V lost 0 bases and J 8 bases, leaving 9 bases between the germline ends. CDR3 DNA: TGCGCCAGCAGCTTGGTCAGGAGTGATGAGCAGTTCTTC. Translated: CASSLVRSDEQFF.

DNA of the CDR3: TGCGCCAGCAGCCAAGTATACAGGGTGGGGGGAAACACCATATATTTT. Protein: CASSQVYRVGGNTIYF. The rearrangement joins TRBV4-3 to TRBJ1-3; perhaps TRBD1 as D (6 bases). CDR3 length: 16 amino acids. Germline CDR1 is LGHNA and CDR2 is YSLEER. Trimming stripped 1 base from V and 4 bases from J, with 14 bases between.

The chain employs TRBV6-2 or TRBV6-3 and TRBJ1-1; TRBD1 aligns across 8 bases. There are 16 residues in the CDR3. The germline CDR1 and CDR2 sequences are MNHEY and SVGEGT. J gave up 3 bases and V 5 bases, and 11 bases lay outside the gene matches. The CDR3 DNA sequence: TGTGCCAGCAGTCCGAGGGCAGGGGGCGCGTACACTGAAGCTTTCTTT. Encoded protein: CASSPRAGGAYTEAFF.

V gene TRBV24-1 combines with J gene TRBJ1-2, with D hard to call. The CDR3 has 14 residues. V lost 4 bases and J lost 6, with 14 bases in between. CDR1 is KGHDR, CDR2 SFDVKD, per germline. The CDR3 here is CATSEAGDGHGYTF. The CDR3 DNA reads as TGTGCCACCAGTGAGGCAGGTGACGGTCATGGCTACACCTTC.

The rearrangement uses TRBV9 and TRBJ1-2, with TRBD1 as a possible D gene (5 bases). This CDR3 contains 15 residues. The germline V and J ends were trimmed by 0 bases and 3 bases, with 12 bases remaining between them. Germline-derived CDR1 and CDR2 are SGDLS and YYNGEE. CDR3 nucleotides: TGTGCCAGCAGCGTAGTTCCTGGGGCACACTATGGCTACACCTTC. Translation gives CASSVVPGAHYGYTF.

CDR3 protein: CASSLVLGEMNTEAFF. DNA of the CDR3: TGCGCCAGCAGCTTGGTCCTGGGGGAAATGAACACTGAAGCTTTCTTT. The chain recombines TRBV5-1 with TRBJ1-1; D may be TRBD1 (5 bases). The V gene lost 0 bases and the J gene lost 0 bases, with 12 bases spanning the gap. Per germline, CDR1 SGHRS and CDR2 YFSETQ. This CDR3 region has 16 residues.

The chain uses TRBV3-1 (or the pseudogene TRBV3-2) and TRBJ2-2; D not resolved. V lost 4 bases and J 6 bases, leaving 12 bases between the germline ends. CDR1 is LGHDT, CDR2 YNNKEL, per germline (reference sequence). The CDR3 loop spans 14 amino acids. DNA of the CDR3: TGTGCCAGCAGCCCTCAACATAACCCCGGGGAGCTGTTTTTT. Translated, it gives CASSPQHNPGELFF.

The chain employs TRBV7-2 and TRBJ2-2, with 7 bases aligning to TRBD1. The ends lost 5 bases at V and 3 bases at J; junction bases unmatched: 9. CDR3 size: 16 residues. The germline gives CDR1 SGHTA, CDR2 FQGNSA. DNA of the CDR3: TGTGCCAGCAGCCTCAGACAGGGCGGCGACACCGGGGAGCTGTTTTTT. Its protein is CASSLRQGGDTGELFF.

V gene TRBV2 combines with J gene TRBJ1-5; 7 bases align to TRBD1. CDR3 length: 11 residues. CDR1 and CDR2 from the germline V gene are SNHLY and FYNNEI. After removal of 3 bases from V and 14 bases from J, the junction contained 4 bases not matched to a gene. The CDR3 DNA reads TGTGCCAGCAGTGATGGCCAGGGGGAGCATTTT. Translation: CASSDGQGEHF.

The V call is TRBV29-1, the J call TRBJ2-5; D remains ambiguous. This CDR3 is built from 12 residues. Germline V gives CDR1 SQVTM, CDR2 ANQGSEA. V was shortened by 4 bases and J by 5 bases, with 11 bases between the two germline ends. CDR3 sequence reads: CSVVRVSETQYF. The CDR3 DNA reads TGCAGCGTTGTACGGGTGAGCGAGACCCAGTACTTC.